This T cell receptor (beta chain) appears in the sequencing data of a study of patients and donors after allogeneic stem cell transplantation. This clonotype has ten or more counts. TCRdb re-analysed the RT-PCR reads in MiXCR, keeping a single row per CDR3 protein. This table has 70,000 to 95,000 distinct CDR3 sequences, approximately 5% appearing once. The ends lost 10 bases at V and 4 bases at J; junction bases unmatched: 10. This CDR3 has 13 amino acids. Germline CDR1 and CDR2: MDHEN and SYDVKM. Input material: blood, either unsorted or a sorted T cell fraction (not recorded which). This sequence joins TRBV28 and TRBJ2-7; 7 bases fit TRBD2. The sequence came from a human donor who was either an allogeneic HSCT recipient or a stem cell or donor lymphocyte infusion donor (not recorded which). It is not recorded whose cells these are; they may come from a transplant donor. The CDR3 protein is CAIGGGRGYEQYF. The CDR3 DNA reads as TGTGCCATCGGTGGCGGGAGAGGGTACGAGCAGTACTTC.